Sequencing of this TCR beta chain was carried out in a study of T cells in Graves' hyperthyroidism and ophthalmopathy (dated by TCRdb to between 2018 and 2021). Context from the whole study: Peripheral blood was collected at initial diagnosis, before any treatment. To identify distinguishing TCR V-J signatures, a discovery cohort of around 100 patients was used, comprising 40 to 45 with Graves' ophthalmopathy and approximately 58 with stable Graves' hyperthyroidism. Prospective prediction of ophthalmopathy was tested in an independent validation cohort of approximately 18 hyperthyroidism patients and 17 patients who later progressed to ophthalmopathy. The 100 or so discovery patients were randomly split 7:3 into training and test sets. In about 6 Graves' hyperthyroidism patients, the study also compared T-cell repertoires from thyroid tissue with T-cell repertoires from blood. After blood sampling, hyperthyroidism patients were treated with methimazole at a starting dose of 30 mg daily, and ophthalmopathy patients were treated with high-dose intravenous methylprednisolone. The paper reports TCR Vbeta CDR3 sequencing of roughly 140 peripheral blood samples: approximately 41 ophthalmopathy, approximately 74 hyperthyroidism and roughly 17 progressor patients. What the work shows at the level of the full study, not this receptor alone: In cross-validation, a model built on a 13 V-J signature told ophthalmopathy apart from stable hyperthyroidism with 85% to 90% sensitivity and about 81% specificity, and in testing the same model reached 80%/75%. Blood samples also contained most of the expanded thyroid clonotypes (frequency above 0.001), which suggests that blood repertoires may reflect thyroid immune responses. During validation, the model predicted progression to ophthalmopathy a median of approximately 6.5 months ahead of onset, with around 70% sensitivity and 72.22% specificity. No statistical method was used to set the sample size in advance, and investigators knew the group allocation.

A patient counted as having stable Graves' hyperthyroidism if no progression to ophthalmopathy occurred over 18 months of follow-up. Hyperthyroidism patients were newly diagnosed, with disease duration under 2 months, and aged 18 to 65 years. The study excluded patients with uncontrolled infections, other autoimmune diseases, pregnancy or lactation. Diagnoses were established on the basis of clinical symptoms, serum thyroxine and TRAb, thyroid ultrasound, and orbital computed tomography. Ficoll-Paque density gradient centrifugation was used to isolate PBMCs from around 10 ml of fresh peripheral blood. Total RNA was extracted with Trizol reagent, and quality was checked on an Agilent 2100 Bioanalyzer. This clonotype was seen many times. Its antigen is unknown. Germline and junction disagree at one end, which may indicate a read error. The germline V gene encodes CDR1 DFQATT and CDR2 SNEGSKA (reference sequence). Reading from cysteine to phenylalanine, the CDR3 counts 14 amino acids. Of all the DNA, just the CDR3 is kept, 42 bases in frame from base 1.

The TCR beta CDR3 regions were amplified from RNA transcripts. For the first round of RT-PCR on the TCR CDR3, the HTBI primer set was used together with the Qiagen OneStep RT-PCR kit. Libraries were constructed in a second round of multiplex PCR, after which size selection and purification were carried out. Sequencing of the libraries was done on an Illumina HiSeq2000 using paired-end 100 bp reads. In the paper's pipeline: Raw data were processed with SOAPnuke, discarding reads with adapters, uncalled bases, mean Phred below 15, or no exact constant-primer or identifier match. High-quality paired reads were merged using COPE v1.2.5, and each unique nucleotide sequence was defined as a clonotype. MiTCR v1.1 was used to align clonotypes to the IMGT TRBV, TRBD and TRBJ reference segments. The analysis included only V-J combinations with a frequency above 0.0001, which together covered 99% to 99.2% of the repertoires. The TCS score was defined as the ratio of F50 (clonal expansion) to E x V (chaos), calculated using BLOSUM62-based TCRdist between CDR3 peptides within each V-J. Welch's t-statistics and random forest reduced just over 500 V-J features to roughly 13, which were used in a naive Bayes classifier (R e1071). Using fastp trimming at Q25 and MiXCR clonotype assembly, TCRdb reanalyzed the public sequencing data and kept in-frame beta chains. Identical CDR3 proteins give one entry, which carries the most common genes and DNA. The authors' filters were not applied to this entry. In this sample the table shows approximately 480,000 distinct CDR3 sequences, less than 25% of which occur a single time. The ten largest clones capture around 27% of the sample.

The sample consisted of blood. The chain joins TRBV20-1 to TRBJ2-4; the junction holds 10 bases that match TRBD1. This sequence was found in a man younger than 35 with Graves' hyperthyroidism. The CDR3 loop reads CSARDRGRANIQYF. In nucleotide form, the sequence is TGCAGTGCGAGAGACAGGGGGCGGGCGAACATTCAGTACTTC.